This is a list of T cell receptor beta chains from one sample in a study of technical replicates of blood from several donors. Assay used: immunoSEQ multiplex PCR; TCRdb lists only in-frame clones, some missing. The sample has 60,000 to 90,000 clones, around 97% seen once; the top ten hold almost 0.3%. Sequenced sample: T cells isolated from PBMCs. These receptors all come from a human donor in good health. Both conserved end residues are part of each CDR3. The D gene is left open where the match is weak. The size of a clone is reported for some rows only, either as once, few or many, or as a class for expanded clones.

v_call	d_call	j_call	clone_size	cdr3_aa	cdr3_nt
TRBV7-9	TRBD1	TRBJ2-7	.	CASSSQGYEQYF	TGTGCCAGCAGCTCACAGGGGTACGAGCAGTACTTC
TRBV5-1	TRBD1	TRBJ1-1	.	CASSPGQGFTEAFF	TGCGCCAGCAGCCCGGGACAGGGATTCACTGAAGCTTTCTTT
TRBV2	.	TRBJ2-3	.	CARSLGAEDTQYF	TGTGCCAGATCCCTAGGGGCGGAAGATACGCAGTATTTT
TRBV28	.	TRBJ2-5	.	CASSFWAGQETQYF	TGTGCCAGCAGTTTCTGGGCAGGACAAGAGACCCAGTACTTC
TRBV7-2	TRBD1	TRBJ1-3	.	CASSLVRGSGNTIYF	TGTGCCAGCAGCTTAGTCAGGGGGAGCGGAAACACCATATATTTT
TRBV7-3	TRBD2	TRBJ2-2	.	CASSPLELAGSTGELFF	TGTGCCAGCAGCCCGTTGGAGCTAGCGGGATCCACCGGGGAGCTGTTTTTT
TRBV6-4	.	TRBJ2-2	.	CASSDTDRTGELFF	TGTGCCAGCAGTGACACGGACAGAACCGGGGAGCTGTTTTTT
TRBV5-6	.	TRBJ1-1	once	CASSLRQLNTEAFF	TGTGCCAGCAGCTTGAGACAGTTGAACACTGAAGCTTTCTTT
TRBV11-2	.	TRBJ1-4	.	CASSDLGPWRATNEKLFF	TGTGCCAGCAGCGATTTGGGGCCATGGAGGGCAACTAATGAAAAACTGTTTTTT
TRBV2	.	TRBJ2-3	.	CASRTGYGTDTQYF	TGTGCCAGCAGAACCGGGTATGGCACAGATACGCAGTATTTT
TRBV28	TRBD1	TRBJ1-5	.	CASSPIPAPGQGNQPQHF	TGTGCCAGCAGTCCCATCCCCGCACCGGGACAGGGGAATCAGCCCCAGCATTTT
TRBV9	.	TRBJ2-7	.	CASSTKTGMGEQYF	TGTGCCAGCAGCACCAAGACAGGCATGGGGGAGCAGTACTTC
TRBV6-6	TRBD2	TRBJ2-3	.	CASSFSGRADTQYF	TGTGCCAGCAGTTTTAGCGGGAGGGCAGATACGCAGTATTTT
TRBV7-2	TRBD1	TRBJ1-5	.	CASRSTGGSNQPQHF	TGTGCCAGCAGGAGCACAGGGGGCAGCAATCAGCCCCAGCATTTT
TRBV5-1	.	TRBJ2-7	.	CASSFQGPASEQYF	TGCGCCAGCAGCTTTCAGGGGCCCGCTAGCGAGCAGTACTTC
TRBV6-5	.	TRBJ2-7	.	CASSYLGKSEQYF	TGTGCCAGCAGTTATCTCGGGAAAAGCGAGCAGTACTTC
TRBV5-4	TRBD1	TRBJ1-2	.	CASSLDRDYTF	TGTGCCAGCAGCTTAGACAGGGACTACACCTTC
TRBV7-9	.	TRBJ2-3	once	CASSSTRLVTDTQYF	TGTGCCAGCAGCTCCACACGACTAGTTACAGATACGCAGTATTTT